This T cell receptor beta chain was recovered during a study of immune cell composition in non-small cell lung cancer. Regarding the study as a whole: Squamous carcinomas (about 75%) more often had tumour-associated clones >0.5% than adenocarcinomas (roughly 35%). Dominant in vivo tumour-associated clones were not shown to share tumour-reactive sequences.

The V gene's germline CDR1 is SGHDN and CDR2 FVKESK. V dropped 0 bases and J dropped 0 bases, with 11 bases sitting between them. There are 16 residues in the CDR3. Normal lung was taken at the farthest possible site, at least 3 cm from tumour. The repertoire was sequenced with immunoSEQ multiplex PCR; TCRdb's copy has only in-frame clones and lacks some. The top ten clones hold around 20% of a sample with roughly 3,100 clones, 55% to 70% of them seen once. On this clone: The antigen is not known.

The rearrangement uses TRBV14 and TRBJ1-2, with D possibly being TRBD1 (6 bases). The receptor was derived from a human donor with non-small cell lung cancer. Sequenced input: non-adjacent lung tissue. Here the CDR3 DNA reads TGTGCCAGCAGCCAAGATAGGGGGTTGCCTAACTATGGCTACACCTTC. Protein: CASSQDRGLPNYGYTF.